The 24 T cell receptor beta chains below come from one sample, sequenced in a study of early T cells in non-severe SARS-CoV-2 infection. In TCRdb, the 5' RACE reads were re-called with MiXCR into one record per CDR3 protein. The sample yields about 64,000 distinct CDR3 sequences, over 10% seen once. Sequences were derived from whole blood, sampled at baseline. The receptors stem from an adult who was a healthcare worker with PCR-confirmed SARS-CoV-2 infection or an uninfected control (not recorded which).

This clonotype was seen more than once but under ten times. This sequence joins TRBV7-9 and TRBJ2-7, with D tentatively TRBD2 (5 bases). The germline V gene encodes CDR1 SEHNR and CDR2 FQNEAQ (reference sequence). This CDR3 is 14 amino acids long. Trimming shortened V by 5 bases and J by 2 bases, and 13 bases separated the two germline ends. CDR3 sequence: CASSLGSGPYEQYF. The DNA for the CDR3 is TGTGCCAGCAGCCTGGGCAGCGGACCCTACGAGCAGTACTTC.

This clonotype was counted ten times or more. This chain joins TRBV12-3 or TRBV12-4 and TRBJ2-4; TRBD2 agrees at 7 bases. This CDR3 spans 14 amino acids. Trimming at V came to 3 bases and at J to 8 bases, leaving 7 bases not matched to a gene. CDR3 residues: CASSFAGREYIQYF. CDR3 sequence (DNA): TGTGCCAGCAGTTTTGCGGGGCGGGAGTACATTCAGTACTTC.

This clonotype occurred many times. The V gene is TRBV12-3 or TRBV12-4, the J gene TRBJ2-3; 7 bases are a match to TRBD1. CDR3 size: 13 residues. J lost 6 bases, V lost 10 bases, and 10 bases had no gene match. The CDR3 here is CATLDRTHDTQYF. CDR3 in DNA: TGTGCCACGTTGGACAGGACCCACGATACGCAGTATTTT.

The V call is TRBV20-1, the J call TRBJ1-1; D is unclear. Germline lookup yields CDR1 DFQATT and CDR2 SNEGSKA (reference sequence). Trimming left V 3 bases short and J 1 base short, with 9 bases between. CDR3 length equals 13 residues. DNA of the CDR3: TGCAGTGCTAGTGATTTTTCGAACACTGAAGCTTTCTTT. Protein: CSASDFSNTEAFF.

A word on this clonotype: The junction differs from germline at one of its ends, possibly a read error. The V and J genes are TRBV6-6 and TRBJ2-1, with D possibly matching TRBD1 (6 bases). CDR1 and CDR2 from the germline V gene are MNHNY and SVGAGI (reference sequence). The CDR3 extends over 15 amino acids. The CDR3 DNA is TGTGCCAGCAGATACTCGGACAGCTCCTACAATGAGCAGTTCTTC. This codes for CASRYSDSSYNEQFF.

The table lists this clonotype with many counts. The chain uses TRBV12-3 or TRBV12-4 and TRBJ2-5; D is uncertain. The CDR3 runs to 14 residues. Trimming left V 3 bases short and J 2 bases short, with 10 bases between. Written as DNA, the CDR3 is TGTGCCAGCAGTTTGAGGACCAATCAAGAGACCCAGTACTTC. It translates to CASSLRTNQETQYF.

This clonotype was observed many times. V gene TRBV30 combines with J gene TRBJ1-1, with 7 bases lining up with TRBD1. Trimming cost V 2 bases and J 1 base; bases outside gene matches: 7. This CDR3 has 15 residues. CDR1 and CDR2 from the germline V gene are GTSNPN and SVGIG (reference sequence). The DNA of the CDR3 is TGTGCCTGGAGTACCCCCGGGACAGAGAACACTGAAGCTTTCTTT. This translates into CAWSTPGTENTEAFF.

This clonotype came up a few times. The chain links TRBV20-1 to TRBJ2-7; D is tentatively TRBD1 or TRBD2 (5 bases each). The CDR3 has 14 amino acids. CDR1 and CDR2 from the germline V gene are DFQATT and SNEGSKA (reference sequence). Trimming took 6 bases from V and 0 from J, leaving 15 bases between them. CDR3 sequence reads: CSALPGTASYEQYF. DNA of the CDR3: TGCAGTGCCCTACCGGGGACGGCCTCCTACGAGCAGTACTTC.

A few counts support this clonotype. This chain uses TRBV7-6 with TRBJ1-6, with D possibly being TRBD1 (6 bases). Germline loops: CDR1 SGHVS, CDR2 FNYEAQ. The CDR3 contains 15 residues. Trimming took 0 bases from V and 7 from J, leaving 10 bases between them. The CDR3 bases are TGTGCCAGCAGCTTAGCAGCAGGGGTGAATTCACCCCTCCACTTT. It encodes CASSLAAGVNSPLHF. Supplemented by reference TRBV7-6 and TRBJ1-6, the full variable domain reads GAGVSQSPRYKVTKRGQDVALRCDPISGHVSLYWYRQALGQGPEFLTYFNYEAQQDKSGLPNDRFSAERPEGSISTLTIQRTEQRDSAMYRCASSLAAGVNSPLHFGNGTRLTVT.

This clonotype was seen a handful of times. The genes are TRBV7-2 and TRBJ2-1; maybe TRBD1 (5 bases). Germline V lookup: CDR1 SGHTA, CDR2 FQGNSA. This CDR3 spans 15 amino acids. V was trimmed by 3 bases and J by 2 bases, leaving 11 bases between them. CDR3 DNA sequence: TGTGCCAGCAGCTTCAGGGTAGGCCCCTACAATGAGCAGTTCTTC. Translating it yields CASSFRVGPYNEQFF.

The rearrangement uses TRBV6-5 and TRBJ1-4; the D is unclear. Germline CDR1 and CDR2: MNHEY and SVGAGI. V dropped 5 bases and J dropped 6 bases, with 16 bases sitting between them. CDR3 length: 15 residues. The CDR3 DNA reads as TGTGCCAGCAGTCGATCGGGCCTCGGGGATGAAAAACTGTTTTTT. As protein: CASSRSGLGDEKLFF.

Many counts were recorded for this clonotype. V is TRBV7-9 and J is TRBJ2-1, with D tentatively TRBD2 (6 bases). Germline V CDR1 and CDR2: SEHNR, FQNEAQ (reference sequence). This CDR3 comprises 16 residues. Trimming shortened V by 1 base and J by 8 bases, and 18 bases separated the two germline ends. CDR3 protein: CASSLEILGGGDEQFF. The CDR3, as DNA: TGTGCCAGCAGCTTAGAAATTCTGGGCGGCGGGGATGAGCAGTTCTTC.

This chain links TRBV11-2 with TRBJ2-5; D is perhaps TRBD1 or TRBD2 (5 bases each). Trimming stripped 8 bases from V and 4 bases from J, with 17 bases between. The CDR3 length is 14 residues. Per the germline V gene, CDR1 is SGHAT and CDR2 is FQNNGV. The CDR3 DNA is TGTGCCAGCCGTTACCCCGGGGCTGGAGAGACCCAGTACTTC. This translates into CASRYPGAGETQYF.

The J gene is TRBJ2-7, the V gene TRBV28; 7 bases are shared with TRBD1. With V trimmed by 6 bases and J by 3 bases, 8 bases remained unmatched. The CDR3 runs 14 residues. Germline CDR1 reads MDHEN; CDR2 reads SYDVKM. CDR3 region: CASSVGGASYEQYF. CDR3 nucleotide sequence: TGTGCCAGCAGCGTAGGGGGCGCCAGCTACGAGCAGTACTTC.

In this sample, this clonotype turned up many times. An end of the junction does not agree with germline; a read error may underlie this. V is TRBV29-1 and J is TRBJ2-2, with TRBD1 matching 12 bases. This CDR3 comprises 18 residues. The V gene's germline CDR1 is SQVTM and CDR2 ANQGSEA. CDR3 region: CSVEGGQGAFGLAGELFF. DNA for the CDR3: TGCAGCGTGGAAGGGGGACAGGGGGCTTTCGGCTTGGCCGGGGAGCTGTTTTTT.

A few counts support this clonotype. V usage is TRBV7-6 and J usage is TRBJ2-5; TRBD2 agrees at 14 bases. V trimming: 3 bases; J trimming: 4 bases; junction bases outside the gene matches: 7. CDR3 length: 17 residues. From germline, CDR1 is SGHVS and CDR2 FNYEAQ. This CDR3 reads CASSFPGLAGDGETQYF. CDR3 DNA: TGTGCCAGCAGCTTTCCGGGACTAGCGGGAGACGGAGAGACCCAGTACTTC.

The V gene is TRBV7-2, the J gene TRBJ1-5, with 9 nucleotides matching TRBD1. Germline loops: CDR1 SGHTA, CDR2 FQGNSA. The CDR3 totals 15 residues. The J segment lost 5 bases and the V segment lost 3 bases, leaving 5 bases of the junction unmatched. The CDR3 nucleotides are TGTGCCAGCAGCTTTGGGGGACAGGGTTATCAGCCCCAGCATTTT. Translated, it gives CASSFGGQGYQPQHF.

This clonotype has just a few counts. V is TRBV29-1 and J is TRBJ2-7; TRBD2 might be the D (6 bases). Germline assignment: CDR1 SQVTM and CDR2 ANQGSEA. Deletions cut 0 bases from V and 3 bases from J, with 15 bases between. This CDR3 has 15 residues. CDR3 in amino acids: CSVEDLSSGLYEQYF. In nucleotides, the CDR3 is TGCAGCGTTGAAGATCTCTCTTCGGGACTCTACGAGCAGTACTTC.

The chain joins TRBV29-1 to TRBJ1-1, with 7 bases aligning to TRBD1. The germline V gene encodes CDR1 SQVTM and CDR2 ANQGSEA. V trimming: 4 bases; J trimming: 2 bases; junction bases outside the gene matches: 7. This CDR3 has 14 residues. The CDR3, as DNA: TGCAGCGTTGTCTCCGGGACAGCAAACACTGAAGCTTTCTTT. Amino acid sequence: CSVVSGTANTEAFF.

This chain links TRBV28 with TRBJ2-7, with no clear D. CDR1 and CDR2 from the germline V gene are MDHEN and SYDVKM. This CDR3 contains 10 residues. The germline V and J ends were trimmed by 7 bases and 7 bases, with 8 bases remaining between them. The CDR3 protein is CASTRREQYF. The CDR3 DNA sequence: TGTGCCAGCACACGTCGGGAGCAGTACTTC.

The chain combines TRBV20-1 with TRBJ2-7; TRBD2 is a possible D gene (5 bases). The CDR3 runs 15 residues. The V gene's germline CDR1 is DFQATT and CDR2 SNEGSKA (reference sequence). Trimming cost V 0 bases and J 1 base, with 13 bases left between them. CDR3 coding DNA: TGCAGTGCTAGAGACTGGGGAGAATCATCCTACGAGCAGTACTTC. This sequence encodes CSARDWGESSYEQYF.

This clonotype was detected ten times or more. V usage is TRBV27 and J usage is TRBJ2-5; no reliable D call. The V gene's germline CDR1 is MNHEY and CDR2 SMNVEV (reference sequence). With 0 bases removed from V and 2 bases from J, the gap between germline ends came to 4 bases. The CDR3 length is 13 residues. Written as DNA, the CDR3 is TGTGCCAGCAGTTTATCGTATCAAGAGACCCAGTACTTC. Its protein product is CASSLSYQETQYF.

Only a few counts were recorded for this clonotype. The chain couples TRBV4-1 to TRBJ2-7; D gene unclear. Germline CDR1 reads MGHRA; CDR2 reads YSYEKL. Trimming removed 4 bases from V and 1 base from J, with 8 bases in between. This CDR3 contains 13 residues. For the CDR3, the DNA is TGCGCCAGCAGCCGGACCGCGTCCTACGAGCAGTACTTC. This translates into CASSRTASYEQYF.

The chain carries TRBV5-1 and TRBJ2-7; a possible D gene is TRBD2 (5 bases). The CDR3 consists of 13 residues. Trimming took 5 bases from V and 0 from J, leaving 9 bases between them. Germline V gene sequence: CDR1 SGHRS, CDR2 YFSETQ. CDR3 amino acids: CASRAAVSYEQYF. The CDR3 DNA reads TGCGCCAGCAGGGCAGCGGTCTCCTACGAGCAGTACTTC.